Below, 2 T cell receptor beta chains from the same sample are listed, as sequenced in a study of cytomegalovirus exposure and HLA in healthy donors. Both 60 Vbeta primers and 13 Jbeta primers went into the PCR. Sequencing used immunoSEQ multiplex PCR; TCRdb keeps in-frame clones, though not all of them. The sample shows 160,000 or so clones, about 80% of them seen only once. The material sequenced was PBMCs. The receptors derive from a man aged 40-55 years in good health and CMV-seronegative.

This rearrangement joins TRBV19 to TRBJ1-2; 9 nucleotides align to TRBD1. CDR1 LNHDA and CDR2 SQIVND come from the germline V gene (reference sequence). The ends lost 4 bases at V and 0 bases at J; junction bases unmatched: 3. This CDR3 spans 15 amino acids. CDR3 region: CASSKGTGSNYGYTF. CDR3 in DNA: TGTGCCAGTAGTAAGGGGACAGGGTCTAACTATGGCTACACCTTC.

This chain uses TRBV5-8 with TRBJ2-3; 7 positions match TRBD2. The V gene's germline CDR1 is SGHTS and CDR2 YDEGEE. The CDR3 loop spans 15 amino acids. The V and J ends lost 8 bases and 4 bases, in that order; junction bases with no gene match: 13. The CDR3 reads CASFAGSSGADTQYF. CDR3 nucleotide sequence: TGTGCCAGTTTCGCCGGATCCAGCGGGGCAGATACGCAGTATTTT.